Each of the 2 T cell receptor beta chains below was sequenced from the same sample in a study of T cells after yellow fever vaccination. In TCRdb, the 5' RACE reads were re-called with MiXCR into one record per CDR3 protein. The repertoire consists of more than 300,000 distinct CDR3 sequences, with around 10% occurring once and the leading ten covering approximately 3%. Here the sequenced sample was CD4+ T cells sorted from PBMCs, taken 45 days after the yellow fever booster vaccination. The receptors derive from a man aged 18 to 30 who received the YFV17D yellow fever vaccine.

The chain combines TRBV12-3 or TRBV12-4 with TRBJ2-3; D is possibly TRBD1 or TRBD2 (5 bases each). CDR3 length equals 12 residues. V lost 2 bases to trimming and J lost 8 bases, with 8 bases between them. CDR3 coding DNA: TGTGCCAGCAGTTTATCGAGGGGTACGCAGTATTTT. Protein sequence: CASSLSRGTQYF.

This chain uses TRBV20-1 with TRBJ2-3, with TRBD1 as a possible D gene (6 bases). V lost 4 bases and J 0 bases, leaving 14 bases between the germline ends. The CDR3 contains 15 residues. The germline gives CDR1 DFQATT, CDR2 SNEGSKA (reference sequence). CDR3 bases: TGCAGTGCTACCGCTATGACAGGTAGCACAGATACGCAGTATTTT. This encodes CSATAMTGSTDTQYF.